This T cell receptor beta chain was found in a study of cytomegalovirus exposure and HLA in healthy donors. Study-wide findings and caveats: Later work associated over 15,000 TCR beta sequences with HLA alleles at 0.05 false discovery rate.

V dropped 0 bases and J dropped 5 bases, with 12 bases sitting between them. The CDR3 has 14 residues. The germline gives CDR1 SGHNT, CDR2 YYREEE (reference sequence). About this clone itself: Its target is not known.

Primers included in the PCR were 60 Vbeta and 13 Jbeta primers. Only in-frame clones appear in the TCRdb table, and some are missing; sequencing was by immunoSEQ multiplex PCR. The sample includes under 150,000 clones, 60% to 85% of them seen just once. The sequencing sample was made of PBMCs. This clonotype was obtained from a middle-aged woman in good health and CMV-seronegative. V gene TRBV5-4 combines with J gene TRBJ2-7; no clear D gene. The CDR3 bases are TGTGCCAGCAGCTTGGATGGTAGTTCGGACGAGCAGTACTTC. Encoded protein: CASSLDGSSDEQYF.